The entry below gives a single T cell receptor (beta chain) sequence along with its context. The V gene lost 4 bases and the J gene lost 5 bases, with 11 bases spanning the gap. Germline-derived CDR1 and CDR2 are SNHLY and FYNNEI. This CDR3 is 13 amino acids long. These data belong to a study of T cell responses to AZD1222 COVID-19 vaccine. At the level of the study: Pooling was applied to second doses at about 4 or about 12 weeks.

TCRdb keeps only in-frame clones here, not all; method: immunoSEQ multiplex PCR. The data hold under 200,000 clones, with just over 90% observed a single time. This TCR came from an adult in good health. The V gene is TRBV2, the J gene TRBJ1-2; perhaps TRBD1 as D (5 bases). The sample here was peripheral blood, taken on day 0 of AZD1222 vaccination. The CDR3 coding sequence is TGTGCCAGCAGTGTTACAGGCGAGTATGGCTACACCTTC. Translated: CASSVTGEYGYTF.